Listed below are T cell receptor beta chains from one sample, sequenced in a study of CD8+CD57+ T cells in acquired aplastic anemia. Each CDR3 protein is one row after TCRdb ran MiXCR on the reads. The table has some 170,000 distinct CDR3 sequences, 45% to 55% seen once. The sequencing input was sorted CD4+, CD8+, or CD8+CD57+ T cells (not recorded which) from PBMCs. These receptors all come from a human donor with aplastic anemia. Each CDR3 is given with its conserved first and last residue. A D gene is named only where the DNA matches it firmly. Part of the rows lack a size; the others show once, few, many or a class for expanded clones.

J gene: TRBJ2-3
D gene: .
clone size: few
V gene: TRBV25-1
CDR3 DNA: TGTGCCAGCAGTGACCCGGCCAGTGGGGCAGATACGCAGTATTTT
CDR3 protein: CASSDPASGADTQYF

J gene: TRBJ2-5
D gene: .
clone size: .
V gene: TRBV29-1
CDR3 DNA: TGCAGCGTTGCGGGGGGCTTGGAGACCCAGTACTTC
CDR3 protein: CSVAGGLETQYF

J gene: TRBJ2-1
D gene: TRBD1
clone size: .
V gene: TRBV15
CDR3 DNA: TGTGCTACCAGCAGAGCGGGGACAGGGGGCTACAATGAGCAGTTCTTC
CDR3 protein: CATSRAGTGGYNEQFF

J gene: TRBJ2-3
D gene: .
clone size: many
V gene: TRBV5-6
CDR3 DNA: TGTGCCAGCATATCAGGGGTCCTCCTAATGGAAGATACGCAGTATTTT
CDR3 protein: CASISGVLLMEDTQYF

J gene: TRBJ2-5
D gene: .
clone size: .
V gene: TRBV20-1
CDR3 DNA: TGCAGTGCTATTGTCGCAGGAGTTAGGGAGACCCAGTACTTC
CDR3 protein: CSAIVAGVRETQYF

J gene: TRBJ1-1
D gene: .
clone size: few
V gene: TRBV2
CDR3 DNA: TGTGCCAGCAGTGATGGGGGCGGTGAAGCTTTCTTT
CDR3 protein: CASSDGGGEAFF

J gene: TRBJ2-2
D gene: .
clone size: many
V gene: TRBV11-3
CDR3 DNA: TGTGCCAGCAGCTCGTCGTTGAGTACCGGGGAGCTGTTTTTT
CDR3 protein: CASSSSLSTGELFF

J gene: TRBJ1-2
D gene: TRBD1
clone size: .
V gene: TRBV7-9
CDR3 DNA: TGTGCCAGCAGCAACCGACAGGGCGGGTACACCTTC
CDR3 protein: CASSNRQGGYTF

J gene: TRBJ2-6
D gene: .
clone size: many
V gene: TRBV19
CDR3 DNA: TGTGCCAGTAGAAGGGACTCTGGGGCCAACGTCCTGACTTTC
CDR3 protein: CASRRDSGANVLTF

J gene: TRBJ2-1
D gene: .
clone size: many
V gene: TRBV12-3/TRBV12-4
CDR3 DNA: TGTGCCACCCACGCCTCGGGGGTCAATGAGCAGTTCTTC
CDR3 protein: CATHASGVNEQFF

J gene: TRBJ2-3
D gene: .
clone size: many
V gene: TRBV7-9
CDR3 DNA: TGTGCCAGCAGCTTAGCGCTATCAGCTAGCACAGATACGCAGTATTTT
CDR3 protein: CASSLALSASTDTQYF

J gene: TRBJ2-5
D gene: .
clone size: few
V gene: TRBV7-9
CDR3 DNA: TGTGCGTCGACAGCCCAAGAGACCCAGTACTTC
CDR3 protein: CASTAQETQYF

J gene: TRBJ2-7
D gene: .
clone size: .
V gene: TRBV15
CDR3 DNA: TGTGCCACCAGCAGAGCCACAGGGACCTACGTCTACGAGCAGTACTTC
CDR3 protein: CATSRATGTYVYEQYF

J gene: TRBJ2-3
D gene: .
clone size: .
V gene: TRBV5-5
CDR3 DNA: TGTGCCAGCAGCTTGGCCGGACCGGATACGCAGTATTTT
CDR3 protein: CASSLAGPDTQYF

J gene: TRBJ1-2
D gene: .
clone size: .
V gene: TRBV7-2
CDR3 DNA: TGTGCCAGCAGCTTGAGCTGGGGGCGCGAGGAAGGCTACACCTTC
CDR3 protein: CASSLSWGREEGYTF

J gene: TRBJ2-5
D gene: .
clone size: .
V gene: TRBV5-5
CDR3 DNA: TGTGCCAGCAGCTTTCGAGGCCCCGAGGGGGGGTGGGAGACCCAGTACTTC
CDR3 protein: CASSFRGPEGGWETQYF

J gene: TRBJ1-3
D gene: .
clone size: medium-sized
V gene: TRBV2
CDR3 DNA: TGTGCCAGCAGTGATAAGGGTGCCTCTGGAAACACCATATATTTT
CDR3 protein: CASSDKGASGNTIYF

J gene: TRBJ2-7
D gene: .
clone size: .
V gene: TRBV19
CDR3 DNA: TGTGCCAGTAGTATTGCAGAAGATTACGAGCAGTACTTC
CDR3 protein: CASSIAEDYEQYF

J gene: TRBJ1-6
D gene: .
clone size: few
V gene: TRBV10-2
CDR3 DNA: TGCGCCAGCAGTGAAAGGGCCAGCTATAATTCACCCCTCCACTTT
CDR3 protein: CASSERASYNSPLHF

J gene: TRBJ1-1
D gene: TRBD1
clone size: many
V gene: TRBV5-6
CDR3 DNA: TGTGCCAGCAGCCCCACAGGGGGCTATAGCACTGAAGCTTTCTTT
CDR3 protein: CASSPTGGYSTEAFF

J gene: TRBJ1-5
D gene: .
clone size: .
V gene: TRBV10-1
CDR3 DNA: TGCGCCAGCAGTGAGAGCAGAAATCAGCCCCAGCATTTT
CDR3 protein: CASSESRNQPQHF

J gene: TRBJ1-6
D gene: TRBD1
clone size: .
V gene: TRBV4-1
CDR3 DNA: TGCGCCAGCAGCCGAACAGACAGGGCGTCCTATAATTCACCCCTCCACTTT
CDR3 protein: CASSRTDRASYNSPLHF

J gene: TRBJ1-1
D gene: TRBD1
clone size: many
V gene: TRBV7-8
CDR3 DNA: TGTGCCAGCAGCTTCCAGGGGGCGAACACTGAAGCTTTCTTT
CDR3 protein: CASSFQGANTEAFF

J gene: TRBJ1-5
D gene: .
clone size: many
V gene: TRBV2
CDR3 DNA: TGTGCCAGCAGTGAGCGCAGGGACGTGATTCAAGGCAATCAGCCCCAGCATTTT
CDR3 protein: CASSERRDVIQGNQPQHF

J gene: TRBJ1-1
D gene: .
clone size: once
V gene: TRBV2
CDR3 DNA: TGTGCCAGCAGTGATCTTAGGCAGAACACTGAAGCTTTCTTT
CDR3 protein: CASSDLRQNTEAFF

J gene: TRBJ2-2
D gene: .
clone size: few
V gene: TRBV11-2
CDR3 DNA: TGTGCCAGCAGCTTCATGGGGGGAAACACCGGGGAGCTGTTTTTT
CDR3 protein: CASSFMGGNTGELFF

J gene: TRBJ1-5
D gene: .
clone size: many
V gene: TRBV7-2
CDR3 DNA: TGTGCCAGCAGCTTAGCGGGCGAGCGGCCCAATCAGCCCCAGCATTTT
CDR3 protein: CASSLAGERPNQPQHF

J gene: TRBJ2-5
D gene: .
clone size: .
V gene: TRBV2
CDR3 DNA: TGTGCCAGCGGGGGGACCGCCCACCAAGAGACCCAGTACTTC
CDR3 protein: CASGGTAHQETQYF

J gene: TRBJ2-3
D gene: .
clone size: few
V gene: TRBV10-3
CDR3 DNA: TGTGCCATCAGTGAGTCATTCCCAGGGACAGATACGCAGTATTTT
CDR3 protein: CAISESFPGTDTQYF

J gene: TRBJ1-2
D gene: .
clone size: .
V gene: TRBV15
CDR3 DNA: TGTGCCACCAGCAGGGGAAGCGGGGACTATGGCTACACCTTC
CDR3 protein: CATSRGSGDYGYTF

J gene: TRBJ1-6
D gene: .
clone size: .
V gene: TRBV19
CDR3 DNA: TGTGCCAGCAGACGATCCCAGGGGTCACCCCTCCACTTT
CDR3 protein: CASRRSQGSPLHF

J gene: TRBJ2-1
D gene: TRBD2
clone size: few
V gene: TRBV2
CDR3 DNA: TGTGCCAGCAGAGGTAGCGGGGGGGCGTACTACAATGAGCAGTTCTTC
CDR3 protein: CASRGSGGAYYNEQFF

J gene: TRBJ2-1
D gene: .
clone size: .
V gene: TRBV5-5
CDR3 DNA: TGTGCCAGCAGCACCTTTCAGAACAATGAGCAGTTCTTC
CDR3 protein: CASSTFQNNEQFF

J gene: TRBJ1-2
D gene: TRBD1
clone size: many
V gene: TRBV5-6
CDR3 DNA: TGTGCCAGCAGGCGACAGGGAGCTTATGGCTACACCTTC
CDR3 protein: CASRRQGAYGYTF

J gene: TRBJ1-1
D gene: .
clone size: .
V gene: TRBV20-1
CDR3 DNA: TGCAGTGAATCGGGGCAGCACAACACTGAAGCTTTCTTT
CDR3 protein: CSESGQHNTEAFF

J gene: TRBJ2-1
D gene: .
clone size: .
V gene: TRBV10-1
CDR3 DNA: TGTGCCAGCTCACCACCGGAGACTCCCCTTAGTGAGCAGTTCTTC
CDR3 protein: CASSPPETPLSEQFF

J gene: TRBJ2-1
D gene: TRBD2
clone size: many
V gene: TRBV20-1
CDR3 DNA: TGCAGTGCTGGAGCGGGGGGCAGGGATGAGCAGTTCTTC
CDR3 protein: CSAGAGGRDEQFF

J gene: TRBJ1-1
D gene: .
clone size: few
V gene: TRBV6-2/TRBV6-3
CDR3 DNA: TGTGCCAGCAGTTACTTACCTCTGACAGGCTCGAACACTGAAGCTTTCTTT
CDR3 protein: CASSYLPLTGSNTEAFF

J gene: TRBJ1-3
D gene: .
clone size: .
V gene: TRBV19
CDR3 DNA: TGTGCCAGTAGTATGAAAGGACAGACGACTGGAAACACCATATATTTT
CDR3 protein: CASSMKGQTTGNTIYF

J gene: TRBJ1-2
D gene: .
clone size: few
V gene: TRBV2
CDR3 DNA: TGTGCCAGCAGTGAAGCGCAAAGGGGAGATGGCTACACCTTC
CDR3 protein: CASSEAQRGDGYTF

J gene: TRBJ2-7
D gene: TRBD1
clone size: many
V gene: TRBV19
CDR3 DNA: TGTGCCAGTAGTACGACAGGGGGCTACGAGCAGTACTTC
CDR3 protein: CASSTTGGYEQYF

J gene: TRBJ2-7
D gene: .
clone size: .
V gene: TRBV7-2
CDR3 DNA: TGTGCCAGCAGCTCGACACGGAACGAGCAGTACTTC
CDR3 protein: CASSSTRNEQYF

J gene: TRBJ2-1
D gene: .
clone size: .
V gene: TRBV7-6
CDR3 DNA: TGTGCCAGCAGCTTAGGTAGCGCAGGGGCCGACAATGAGCAGTTCTTC
CDR3 protein: CASSLGSAGADNEQFF

J gene: TRBJ2-6
D gene: .
clone size: .
V gene: TRBV20-1
CDR3 DNA: TGCAGTGCTTACAAGACGGACGGCTGGGCCAACGTCCTGACTTTC
CDR3 protein: CSAYKTDGWANVLTF

J gene: TRBJ2-3
D gene: .
clone size: few
V gene: TRBV20-1
CDR3 DNA: TGCAGTTCGACGACAGGCATCTTCACAGATACGCAGTATTTT
CDR3 protein: CSSTTGIFTDTQYF